This paragraph covers one T cell receptor beta chain sequence. Its recognized antigen is unknown. No base qualities exist here, and no much larger clone lies one base off it. These data come from a study of patients and donors after allogeneic stem cell transplantation (TCRdb year 2020). The CDR3 goes from the cysteine to the phenylalanine over 18 residues. Of all the DNA, just the CDR3 is kept, 54 bases in frame from base 1. CDR1 and CDR2, per the germline V gene, are LGHNA and YSLEER. V loses 1 base at its end and J loses 0 bases; junction bases beyond the gene matches: 3. Libraries were made using RT-PCR. Reads for this sample came from a NextSeq 550. TCRdb ran its own pipeline on the public reads, namely fastp trimming at Q25 and MiXCR clone calling, and kept in-frame beta chains. Rows with one shared CDR3 protein collapse into an entry with the most common genes and DNA. The sample includes about 150,000 distinct CDR3 sequences, with about two fifths observed a single time. Approximately 50% of the sample belongs to the ten largest clones.

The chain is assembled from TRBV4-3 and TRBJ2-3, with TRBD2 identical over 14 junction bases. Sequencing used blood, either unsorted or a sorted T cell fraction (not recorded which). This clonotype was obtained from a human donor who was either an allogeneic HSCT recipient or a stem cell or donor lymphocyte infusion donor (not recorded which). It is not recorded whose cells these are; they may come from a transplant donor. The CDR3: CASSQGLAGGPSTDTQYF. The DNA is as follows: TGCGCCAGCAGCCAAGGACTAGCGGGGGGGCCAAGCACAGATACGCAGTATTTT.